Described below is a single T cell receptor (beta chain) sequence and its context. Produced via immunoSEQ multiplex PCR; TCRdb's table is partial and in-frame only. Of roughly 100,000 clones in the sample, 80% to 90% were seen once. The CDR3 covers 13 residues. V dropped 9 bases and J dropped 6; count of bases not matched to a gene: 7. Germline values: CDR1 SGHAT, CDR2 FQNNGV. This sample is drawn from a study of blood T cell repertoires in COVID-19. The clonotype originates from a woman aged 70-85 years with acute or convalescent COVID-19. The sequencing sample was made of peripheral blood. The chain couples TRBV11-2 to TRBJ2-3; 9 positions match TRBD1. CDR3 amino acids: CASGTGYLDTQYF. CDR3 nucleotide sequence: TGTGCCAGTGGGACAGGGTATTTGGATACGCAGTATTTT.